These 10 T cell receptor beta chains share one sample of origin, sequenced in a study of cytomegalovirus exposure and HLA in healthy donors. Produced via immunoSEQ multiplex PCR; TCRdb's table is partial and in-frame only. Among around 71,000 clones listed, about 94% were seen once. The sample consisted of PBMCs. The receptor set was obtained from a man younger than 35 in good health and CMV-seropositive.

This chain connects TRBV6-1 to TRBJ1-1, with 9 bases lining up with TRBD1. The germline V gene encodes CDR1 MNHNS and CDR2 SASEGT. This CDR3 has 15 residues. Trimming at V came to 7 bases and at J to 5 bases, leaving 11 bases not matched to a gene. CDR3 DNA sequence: TGTGCCAGCAAACAGGGGGCTTCCTTTATGACTGAAGCTTTCTTT. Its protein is CASKQGASFMTEAFF.

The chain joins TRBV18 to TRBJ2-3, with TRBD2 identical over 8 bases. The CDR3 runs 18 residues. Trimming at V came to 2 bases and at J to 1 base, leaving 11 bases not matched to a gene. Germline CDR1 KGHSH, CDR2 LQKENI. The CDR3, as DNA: TGTGCCAGCTCACCAAATTTCTTCTCAGCGGGAGGCACAGATACGCAGTATTTT. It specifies CASSPNFFSAGGTDTQYF.

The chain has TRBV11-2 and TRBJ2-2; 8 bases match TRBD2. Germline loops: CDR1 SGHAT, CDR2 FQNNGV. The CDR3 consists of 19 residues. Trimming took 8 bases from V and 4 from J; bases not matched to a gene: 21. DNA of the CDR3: TGTGCCAGCGGCCCGTCGGCGGGGGGCACGGGTTGGGCCACCGGGGAGCTGTTTTTT. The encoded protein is CASGPSAGGTGWATGELFF.

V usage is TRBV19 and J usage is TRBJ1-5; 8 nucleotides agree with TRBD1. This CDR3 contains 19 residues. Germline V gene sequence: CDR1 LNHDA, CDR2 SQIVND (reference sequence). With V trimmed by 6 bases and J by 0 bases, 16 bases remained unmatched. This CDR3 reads CASRGSTGEWGYSNQPQHF. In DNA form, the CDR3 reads TGTGCCAGTAGGGGGTCGACAGGGGAGTGGGGTTATAGCAATCAGCCCCAGCATTTT.

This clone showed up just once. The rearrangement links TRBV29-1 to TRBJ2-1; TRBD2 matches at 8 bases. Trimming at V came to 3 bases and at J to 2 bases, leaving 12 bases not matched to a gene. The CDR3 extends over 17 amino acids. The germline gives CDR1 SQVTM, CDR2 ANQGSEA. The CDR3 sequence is CSVDEGSSGLPYNEQFF. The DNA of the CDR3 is TGCAGCGTTGATGAGGGGTCTAGCGGGCTTCCCTACAATGAGCAGTTCTTC.

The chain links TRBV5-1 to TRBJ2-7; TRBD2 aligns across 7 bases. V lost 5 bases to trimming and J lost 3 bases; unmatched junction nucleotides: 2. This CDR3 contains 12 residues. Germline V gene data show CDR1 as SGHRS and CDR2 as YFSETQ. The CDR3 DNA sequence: TGCGCCAGCAGGGGCGGGGGCTACGAGCAGTACTTC. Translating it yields CASRGGGYEQYF.

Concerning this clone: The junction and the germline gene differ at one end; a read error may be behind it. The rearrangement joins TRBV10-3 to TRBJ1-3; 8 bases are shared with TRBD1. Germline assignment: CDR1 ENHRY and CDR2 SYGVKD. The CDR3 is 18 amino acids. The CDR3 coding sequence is TGTGCCATCAGGGAGTCGACCCTCAGGGGGCTGAAAGGAAACACCATATATTTT. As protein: CAIRESTLRGLKGNTIYF.

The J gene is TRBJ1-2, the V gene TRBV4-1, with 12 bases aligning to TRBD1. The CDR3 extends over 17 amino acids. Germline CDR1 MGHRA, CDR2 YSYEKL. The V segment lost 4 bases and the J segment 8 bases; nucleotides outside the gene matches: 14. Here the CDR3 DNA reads TGCGCCAGCAGCCTTCGCATGGGGGGACAGGGGGCGCGGGGCTACACCTTC. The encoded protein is CASSLRMGGQGARGYTF.

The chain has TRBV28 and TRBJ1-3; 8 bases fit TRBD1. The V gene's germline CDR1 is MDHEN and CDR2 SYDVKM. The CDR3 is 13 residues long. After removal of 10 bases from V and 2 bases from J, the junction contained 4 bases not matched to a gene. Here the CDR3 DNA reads TGTGCCACTACGACAGGGGCTGGAAACACCATATATTTT. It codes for CATTTGAGNTIYF.

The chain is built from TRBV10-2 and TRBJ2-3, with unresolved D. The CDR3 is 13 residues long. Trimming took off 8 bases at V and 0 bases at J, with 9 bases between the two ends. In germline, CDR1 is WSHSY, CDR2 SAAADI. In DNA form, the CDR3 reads TGCGCCAGCGGTCGAACTAGCACAGATACGCAGTATTTT. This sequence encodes CASGRTSTDTQYF.